The sample holds a few counts of the clone carrying this TCR beta chain. Some clones are missing from TCRdb's copy, which holds only in-frame ones; the method was immunoSEQ multiplex PCR. The sample has hundreds of thousands of clones, just over 85% seen once. Among Cohort 3 donors, those recovered had two negative PCRs, clearance, or symptom resolution. This entry comes from a study of blood T cell repertoires in COVID-19. The germline V gene has CDR1 MNHNS and CDR2 SASEGT. The CDR3 is made up of 13 amino acids. Trimming removed 1 base from V and 6 bases from J; junction bases left unmatched: 0. This chain links TRBV6-1 with TRBJ1-1; 9 bases agree with TRBD1. The sequence was collected from a man aged 18 to 29 who had recovered from COVID-19. The specimen was PBMCs or T cells enriched from blood (not recorded which). Here the CDR3 reads CASSEGDRAEAFF. The CDR3 DNA reads as TGTGCCAGCAGTGAAGGGGACAGGGCTGAAGCTTTCTTT.